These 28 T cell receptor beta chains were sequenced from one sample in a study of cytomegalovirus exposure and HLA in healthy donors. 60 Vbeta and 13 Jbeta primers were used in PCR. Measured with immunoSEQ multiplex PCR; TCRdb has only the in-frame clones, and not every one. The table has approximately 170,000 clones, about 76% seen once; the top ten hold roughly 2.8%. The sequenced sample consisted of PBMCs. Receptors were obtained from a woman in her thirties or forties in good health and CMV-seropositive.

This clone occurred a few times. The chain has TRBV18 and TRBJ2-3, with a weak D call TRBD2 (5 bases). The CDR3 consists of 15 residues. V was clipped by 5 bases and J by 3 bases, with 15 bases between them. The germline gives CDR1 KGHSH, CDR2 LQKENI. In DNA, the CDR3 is TGTGCCAGCTCATCGGGTCTAGGGAGTACAGATACGCAGTATTTT. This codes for CASSSGLGSTDTQYF.

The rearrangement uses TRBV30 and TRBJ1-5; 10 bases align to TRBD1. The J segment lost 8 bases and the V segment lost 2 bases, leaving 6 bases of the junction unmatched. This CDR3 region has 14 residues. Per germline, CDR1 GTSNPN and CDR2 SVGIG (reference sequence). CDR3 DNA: TGTGCCTGGAGTCCGACAGGGGGCTTTGAGCCCCAGCATTTT. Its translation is CAWSPTGGFEPQHF.

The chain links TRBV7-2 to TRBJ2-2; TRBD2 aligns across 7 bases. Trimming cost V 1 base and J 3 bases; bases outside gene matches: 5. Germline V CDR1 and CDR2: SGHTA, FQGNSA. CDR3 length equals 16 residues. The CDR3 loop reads CASSLVGTIYTGELFF. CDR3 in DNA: TGTGCCAGCAGCTTAGTAGGGACTATATACACCGGGGAGCTGTTTTTT. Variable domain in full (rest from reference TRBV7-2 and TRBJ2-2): GAGVSQSPSNKVTEKGKDVELRCDPISGHTALYWYRQSLGQGLEFLIYFQGNSAPDKSGLPSDRFSAERTGGSVSTLTIQRTQQEDSAVYLCASSLVGTIYTGELFFGEGSRLTVL.

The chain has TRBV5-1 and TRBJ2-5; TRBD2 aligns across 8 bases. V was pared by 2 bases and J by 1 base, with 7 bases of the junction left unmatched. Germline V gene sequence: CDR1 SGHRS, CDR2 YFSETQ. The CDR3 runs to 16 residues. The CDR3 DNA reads TGCGCCAGCAGCTTATCGGGACTAGGGTCCCAAGAGACCCAGTACTTC. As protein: CASSLSGLGSQETQYF.

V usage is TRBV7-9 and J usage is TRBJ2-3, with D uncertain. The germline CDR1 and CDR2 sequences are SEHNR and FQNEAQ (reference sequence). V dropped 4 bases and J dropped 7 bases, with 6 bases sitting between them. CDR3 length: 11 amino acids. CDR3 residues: CASSSLYTQYF. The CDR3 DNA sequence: TGTGCCAGCAGCTCCCTCTATACGCAGTATTTT.

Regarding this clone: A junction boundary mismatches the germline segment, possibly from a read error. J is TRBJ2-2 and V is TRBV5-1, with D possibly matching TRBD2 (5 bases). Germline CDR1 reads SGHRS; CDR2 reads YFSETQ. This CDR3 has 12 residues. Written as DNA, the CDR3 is TGTGCCAGCACCCGCGGGACCGGGGAGCTGTTTTTT. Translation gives CASTRGTGELFF.

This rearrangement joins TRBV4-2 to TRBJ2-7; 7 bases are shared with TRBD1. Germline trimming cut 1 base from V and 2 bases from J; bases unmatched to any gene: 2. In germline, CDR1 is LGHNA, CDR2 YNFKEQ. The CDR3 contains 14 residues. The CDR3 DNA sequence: TGTGCCAGCAGCCAAGGACAGGGCACCTACGAGCAGTACTTC. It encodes CASSQGQGTYEQYF.

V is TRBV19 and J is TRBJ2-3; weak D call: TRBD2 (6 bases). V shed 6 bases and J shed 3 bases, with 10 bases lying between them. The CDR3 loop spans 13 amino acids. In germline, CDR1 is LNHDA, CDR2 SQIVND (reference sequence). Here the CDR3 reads CASSGGNTDTQYF. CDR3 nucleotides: TGTGCCAGTAGCGGAGGGAATACAGATACGCAGTATTTT.

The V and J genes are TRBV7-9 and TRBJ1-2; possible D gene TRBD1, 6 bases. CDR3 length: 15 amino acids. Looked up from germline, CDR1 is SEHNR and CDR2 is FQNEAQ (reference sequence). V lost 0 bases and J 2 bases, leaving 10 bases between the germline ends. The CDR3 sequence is CASSLALDRNYGYTF. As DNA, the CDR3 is TGTGCCAGCAGCTTAGCTCTCGACAGGAACTATGGCTACACCTTC.

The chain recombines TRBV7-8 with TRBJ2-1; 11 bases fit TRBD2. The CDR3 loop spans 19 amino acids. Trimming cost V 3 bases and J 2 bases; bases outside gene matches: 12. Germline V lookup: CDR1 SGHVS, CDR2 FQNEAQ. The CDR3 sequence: CASSFDTSGSALPYNEQFF. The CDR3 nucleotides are TGTGCCAGCAGCTTCGACACTAGCGGGAGTGCCCTCCCCTACAATGAGCAGTTCTTC.

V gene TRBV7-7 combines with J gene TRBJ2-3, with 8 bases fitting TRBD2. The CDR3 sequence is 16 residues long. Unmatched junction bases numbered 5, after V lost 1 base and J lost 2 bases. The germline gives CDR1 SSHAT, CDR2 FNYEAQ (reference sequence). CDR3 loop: CASSLDPSGSTDTQYF. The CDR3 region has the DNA TGTGCCAGCAGCTTAGATCCTAGCGGGTCCACAGATACGCAGTATTTT.

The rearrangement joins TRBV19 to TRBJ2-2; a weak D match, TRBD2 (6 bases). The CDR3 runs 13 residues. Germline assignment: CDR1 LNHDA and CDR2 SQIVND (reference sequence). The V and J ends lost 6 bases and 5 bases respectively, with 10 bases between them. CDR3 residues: CASRAGLTGELFF. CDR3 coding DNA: TGTGCCAGTAGGGCGGGACTGACCGGGGAGCTGTTTTTT. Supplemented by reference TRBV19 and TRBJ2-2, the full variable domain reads DGGITQSPKYLFRKEGQNVTLSCEQNLNHDAMYWYRQDPGQGLRLIYYSQIVNDFQKGDIAEGYSVSREKKESFPLTVTSAQKNPTAFYLCASRAGLTGELFFGEGSRLTVL.

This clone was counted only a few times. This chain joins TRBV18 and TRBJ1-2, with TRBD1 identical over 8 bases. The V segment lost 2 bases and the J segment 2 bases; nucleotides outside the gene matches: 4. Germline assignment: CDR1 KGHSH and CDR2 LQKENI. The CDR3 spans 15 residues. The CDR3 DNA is TGTGCCAGCTCACCAGTACAGGGGGAGAACTATGGCTACACCTTC. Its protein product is CASSPVQGENYGYTF.

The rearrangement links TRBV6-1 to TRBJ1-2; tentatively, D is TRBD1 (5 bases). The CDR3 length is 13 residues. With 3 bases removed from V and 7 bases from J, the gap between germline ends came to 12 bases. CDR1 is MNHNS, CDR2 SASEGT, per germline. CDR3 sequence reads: CASSDPGMGGYTF. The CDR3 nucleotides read TGTGCCAGCAGTGATCCAGGGATGGGTGGCTACACCTTC.

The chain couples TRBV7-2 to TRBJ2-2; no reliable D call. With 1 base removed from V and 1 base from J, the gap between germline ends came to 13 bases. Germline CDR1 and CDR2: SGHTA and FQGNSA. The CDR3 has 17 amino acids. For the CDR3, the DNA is TGTGCCAGCAGCTTAGAAGGCAGGTCAAGGAACACCGGGGAGCTGTTTTTT. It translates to CASSLEGRSRNTGELFF.

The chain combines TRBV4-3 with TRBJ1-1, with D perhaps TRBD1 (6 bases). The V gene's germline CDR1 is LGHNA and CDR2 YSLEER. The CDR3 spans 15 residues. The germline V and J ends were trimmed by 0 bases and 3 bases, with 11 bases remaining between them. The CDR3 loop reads CASSQEKTGYTEAFF. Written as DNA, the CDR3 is TGCGCCAGCAGCCAAGAAAAGACAGGATACACTGAAGCTTTCTTT.

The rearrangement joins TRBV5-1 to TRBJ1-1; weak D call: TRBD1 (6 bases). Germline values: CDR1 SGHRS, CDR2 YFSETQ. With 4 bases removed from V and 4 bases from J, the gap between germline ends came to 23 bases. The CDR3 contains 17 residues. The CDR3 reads CASSAMATTGAITEAFF. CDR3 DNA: TGCGCCAGCAGCGCGATGGCCACGACAGGAGCTATCACTGAAGCTTTCTTT. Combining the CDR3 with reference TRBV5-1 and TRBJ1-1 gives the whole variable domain KAGVTQTPRYLIKTRGQQVTLSCSPISGHRSVSWYQQTPGQGLQFLFEYFSETQRNKGNFPGRFSGRQFSNSRSEMNVSTLELGDSALYLCASSAMATTGAITEAFFGQGTRLTVV.

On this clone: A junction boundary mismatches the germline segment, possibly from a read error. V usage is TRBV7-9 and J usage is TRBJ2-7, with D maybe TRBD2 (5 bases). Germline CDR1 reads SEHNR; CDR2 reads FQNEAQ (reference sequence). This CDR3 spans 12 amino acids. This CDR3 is CSSSGLGYEQYF. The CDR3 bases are TGTTCCAGCAGCGGACTTGGGTACGAGCAGTACTTC.

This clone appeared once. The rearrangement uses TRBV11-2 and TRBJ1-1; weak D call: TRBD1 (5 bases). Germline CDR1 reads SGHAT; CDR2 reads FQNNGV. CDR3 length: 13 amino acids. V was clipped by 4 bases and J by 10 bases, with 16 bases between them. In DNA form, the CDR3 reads TGTGCCAGCAGCTCTACCCAGCAAAGGGGAGCTTTCTTT. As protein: CASSSTQQRGAFF.

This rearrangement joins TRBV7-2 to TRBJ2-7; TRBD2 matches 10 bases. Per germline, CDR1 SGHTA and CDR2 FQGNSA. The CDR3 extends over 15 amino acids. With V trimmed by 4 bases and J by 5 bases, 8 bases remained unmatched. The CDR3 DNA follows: TGTGCCAGCAGCTCTGATAGCGGGGGGACGGACGAGCAGTACTTC. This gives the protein CASSSDSGGTDEQYF.

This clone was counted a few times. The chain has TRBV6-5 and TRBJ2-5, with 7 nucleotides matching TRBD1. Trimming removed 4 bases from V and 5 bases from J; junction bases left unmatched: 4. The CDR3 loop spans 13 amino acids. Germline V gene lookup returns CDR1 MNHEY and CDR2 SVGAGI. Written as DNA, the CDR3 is TGTGCCAGCAGTTCGACAGGGCCGGAGACCCAGTACTTC. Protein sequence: CASSSTGPETQYF.

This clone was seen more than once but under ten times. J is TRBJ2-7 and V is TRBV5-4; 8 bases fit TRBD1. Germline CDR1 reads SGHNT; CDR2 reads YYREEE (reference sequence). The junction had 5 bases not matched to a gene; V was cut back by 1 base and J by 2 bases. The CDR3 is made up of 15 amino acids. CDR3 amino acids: CASSLLGQDPYEQYF. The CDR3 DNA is TGTGCCAGCAGCTTGCTGGGACAGGATCCCTACGAGCAGTACTTC.

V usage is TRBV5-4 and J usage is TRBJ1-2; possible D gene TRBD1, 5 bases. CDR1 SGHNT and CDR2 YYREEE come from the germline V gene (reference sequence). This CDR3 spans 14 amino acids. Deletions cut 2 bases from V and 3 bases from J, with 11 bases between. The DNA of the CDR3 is TGTGCCAGCAGCTTTAAGACAGACTACTATGGCTACACCTTC. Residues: CASSFKTDYYGYTF.

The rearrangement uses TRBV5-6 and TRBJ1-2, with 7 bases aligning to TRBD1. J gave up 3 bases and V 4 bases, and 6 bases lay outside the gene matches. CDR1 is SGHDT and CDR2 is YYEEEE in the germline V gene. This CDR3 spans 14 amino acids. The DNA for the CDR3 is TGTGCCAGCAGCCCATTTGACAGGGACTATGGCTACACCTTC. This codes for CASSPFDRDYGYTF.

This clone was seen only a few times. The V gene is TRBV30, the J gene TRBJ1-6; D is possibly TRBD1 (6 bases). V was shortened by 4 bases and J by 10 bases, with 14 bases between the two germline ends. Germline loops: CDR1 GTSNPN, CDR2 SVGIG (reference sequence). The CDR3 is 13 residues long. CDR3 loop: CAWTGGHRSPLHF. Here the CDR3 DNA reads TGTGCCTGGACCGGGGGGCATCGATCACCCCTCCACTTT.

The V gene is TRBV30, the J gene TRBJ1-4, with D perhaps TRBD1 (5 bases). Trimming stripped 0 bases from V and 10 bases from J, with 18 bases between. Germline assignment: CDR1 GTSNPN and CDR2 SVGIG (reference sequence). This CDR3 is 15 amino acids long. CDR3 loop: CAWSVRAGRGGKLFF. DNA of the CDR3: TGTGCCTGGAGTGTAAGGGCAGGGAGGGGCGGAAAACTGTTTTTT.

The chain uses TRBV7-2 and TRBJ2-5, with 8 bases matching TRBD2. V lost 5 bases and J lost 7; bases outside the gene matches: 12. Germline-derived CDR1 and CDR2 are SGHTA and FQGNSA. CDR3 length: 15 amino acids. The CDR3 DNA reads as TGTGCCAGCAGCCAAGGGGGGACTAGTTCTAGGACCCAGTACTTC. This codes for CASSQGGTSSRTQYF.

The CDR3 DNA sequence: TGTGCCAGTAGTATGGGGCGGATGAACACTGAAGCTTTCTTT. It yields the protein CASSMGRMNTEAFF. The chain joins TRBV19 to TRBJ1-1; perhaps TRBD1 as D (5 bases). The CDR3 is made up of 14 amino acids. From germline, CDR1 is LNHDA and CDR2 SQIVND (reference sequence). V was shortened by 3 bases and J by 0 bases, with 8 bases between the two germline ends.